The T cell receptor (beta chain) under discussion was sequenced for a study of T cell clonotyping in hematopoietic cell transplantation (dated by TCRdb to 2020 to 2022). As for the study more broadly: In the study, around 130 blood samples were gathered from roughly 35 consecutive transplant recipients and their related donors. Patient recruitment ran from September 2015 to January 2017, and follow-up continued until late 2020 or death. What the study reported, not specific to this receptor: Inverse Simpson Index values from donors and from recipients before transplant predicted broader TCR repertoire diversity after transplant. Only a small fraction of recipient repertoires overlapped donor repertoires, with over 95% appearing de novo at the given depth. The sample size was limited and the cells went unsorted, which meant the CD4 and CD8 repertoire contributions could not be told apart. After transplant, TCR diversity in recipients dropped, and pathologically expanded clonotypes climbed progressively between day 30 and day 180.

Interpreted using the paper, the time point label stands for: 180 days after allo-HCT. Recipient blood was collected about 28 days before transplant and at days 30, 100 and 180 after transplant. Nuclei Lysis Solution was used to extract genomic DNA from fresh or cryopreserved unfractionated peripheral blood mononuclear cells. TCR beta CDR3 regions were amplified from genomic DNA with the immunoSEQ assay, a bias-controlled multiplex PCR using V- and J-specific primers. A proprietary barcode and Illumina adapter sequences were added to the CDR3 amplicons in a second PCR step. CDR3 libraries were sequenced on an Illumina MiSeq instrument. The paper's data handling went like this. Export and quality control were performed with immunoSEQ Analyzer 3.0, and downstream analyses were performed with R Bioconductor and Immunarch. Only productive rearrangements in the normalized downsampled data set went into calculating the repertoire metrics. Clonotypes larger than 5 templates in the normalized cohort were defined as pathologically expanded. Repertoire diversity was measured with the Inverse Simpson Index. The non-normalized data set was used for CMV-specificity analyses so that all clonotypes could be captured. The immuneACCESS repertoire file appears here via TCRdb, limited to in-frame rearrangements. These files lack a portion of the clones; in checked studies, under half of the deficit traces to unresolved V genes, and the cause of the others is not known. V and J calls and clone size are as listed in that table; D and trimming were resolved from the DNA. The sample table contains around 6,300 clones; only one count was recorded for roughly nine tenths of them. 13% to 15% of the sample lies in the top ten.

Compared with germline, V lacks 1 base and J lacks 5 bases; bases without a gene match: 8. Based on the germline V gene (reference sequence), the CDR1 and CDR2 sequences are GTSNPN and SVGIG. The CDR3 has 15 amino acids, counting the end cysteine and phenylalanine. Of all the DNA, just the CDR3 is kept, 45 bases in frame from base 1. Concerning this clone itself: Its specific antigen is unknown. Base quality data are lacking; no much larger clone is found one base away.

The source is a female patient aged 45-65 years who had an allogeneic stem cell transplant from an unrelated donor, so the T cells may come from the graft donor. Some clones in this sample may be carry-over from other donors' samples. The sequence is built from TRBV30 and TRBJ2-3; 8 bases in between match TRBD2. The sequencing here drew on peripheral blood mononuclear cells, taken 180 days after allogeneic stem cell transplant. The DNA reads TGTGCCTGGAGTGCCGGGGGCGGGGGGATAGATACGCAGTATTTT. The encoded protein is CAWSAGGGGIDTQYF.